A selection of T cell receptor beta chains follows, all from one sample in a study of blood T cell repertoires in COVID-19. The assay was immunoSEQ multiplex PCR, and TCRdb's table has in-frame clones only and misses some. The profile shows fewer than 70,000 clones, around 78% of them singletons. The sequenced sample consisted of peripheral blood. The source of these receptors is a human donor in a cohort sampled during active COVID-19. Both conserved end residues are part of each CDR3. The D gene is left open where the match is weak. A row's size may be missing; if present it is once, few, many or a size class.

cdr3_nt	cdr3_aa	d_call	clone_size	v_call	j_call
TGTGCCGACAACGTGGGCAGACACGAACCGTACGGGCCCCAGCATTTT	CADNVGRHEPYGPQHF	.	.	TRBV21-1	TRBJ1-5
TGTGCCAGCAGCGTCCGGGACAGGGCCTCTTTGGGCGAGCAGTACTTC	CASSVRDRASLGEQYF	TRBD1	.	TRBV9	TRBJ2-7
TGTGCCAGCAGCGTCGGTAGCTCCTATAATTCACCCCTCCACTTT	CASSVGSSYNSPLHF	.	.	TRBV9	TRBJ1-6
TGTGCCAGTAGTATAGTTGGTCAGTACGAGCAGTACTTC	CASSIVGQYEQYF	.	.	TRBV19	TRBJ2-7
TGTGCCAGCAGTTCGTTGACAGGGGCGGTGGAAGCTTTCTTT	CASSSLTGAVEAFF	TRBD1	.	TRBV6-6	TRBJ1-1
TGTGCCAGCAGTCAACAGATTCCCAGCTCCTACGAGCAGTACTTC	CASSQQIPSSYEQYF	.	.	TRBV11-2	TRBJ2-7
TGTGCCAGCAGTTTAGGGACAGGGGTTGAAGCTTTCTTT	CASSLGTGVEAFF	TRBD1	.	TRBV12-3/TRBV12-4	TRBJ1-1
TGTGCCAGCAGCGCCGGGGACTATGTGAATAATTCACCCCTCCACTTT	CASSAGDYVNNSPLHF	.	.	TRBV9	TRBJ1-6
TGTGCCAGCACCGCAGGGGCTAACTATGGCTACACCTTC	CASTAGANYGYTF	.	.	TRBV6-5	TRBJ1-2
TGTGCCAGCAGCCAAGGGGCAGGGGGGTTACCCTATGGCTACACCTTC	CASSQGAGGLPYGYTF	TRBD1	.	TRBV11-2	TRBJ1-2
TGTGCCAGCAGCCCCGACAGGGGCAATGAAAAACTGTTTTTT	CASSPDRGNEKLFF	TRBD1	.	TRBV27	TRBJ1-4
TGTGCCAGTAGAAAACAGGGCAGCGTGAACACTGAAGCTTTCTTT	CASRKQGSVNTEAFF	.	.	TRBV19	TRBJ1-1
TGTGCCAGCTCACCCCGAATGGACAGGGGGACCTACGAGCAGTACTTC	CASSPRMDRGTYEQYF	TRBD1	.	TRBV18	TRBJ2-7
TGTGCCAGCAGGGAGGACGGTCGGAACACTGAAGCTTTCTTT	CASREDGRNTEAFF	.	few	TRBV2	TRBJ1-1
TGTGCCAGCAGTGATCCCGGGACAGGGAGGAAAGAGCAGTACTTC	CASSDPGTGRKEQYF	TRBD1	.	TRBV25-1	TRBJ2-7
TGTGCCAGTAGTCCGAGGACAGGACCCTACGAGCAGTACTTC	CASSPRTGPYEQYF	TRBD1	.	TRBV19	TRBJ2-7
TGTGCCAGCAAACAGGGAATCGAGCAGTACTTC	CASKQGIEQYF	.	.	TRBV19	TRBJ2-7
TGTGCCAGCAGCAGGACAAGTTACGAGCAGTACTTC	CASSRTSYEQYF	.	.	TRBV7-9	TRBJ2-7
TGTGCCAGCAGAGGGGGACACTCAGTAAGTGCTAATCAGCCCCAGCATTTT	CASRGGHSVSANQPQHF	.	.	TRBV28	TRBJ1-5
TGCGCCAGCAGAACTCCCCTCGGGACAGGGGACACTGAAGCTTTCTTT	CASRTPLGTGDTEAFF	TRBD1	.	TRBV4-1	TRBJ1-1
TGTGCCAGCAGCTATGTTAGCGGGAGTCGCTACGAGCAGTACTTC	CASSYVSGSRYEQYF	TRBD2	.	TRBV5-6	TRBJ2-7
TGTGCCAGCAGCCTGATAGGGACAGGGCTAGAGACCCAGTACTTC	CASSLIGTGLETQYF	TRBD1	once	TRBV27	TRBJ2-5
TGTGCCAGTAGTATAAGAGGGGGCAGTACGACCTACGAGCAGTACTTC	CASSIRGGSTTYEQYF	TRBD1	.	TRBV19	TRBJ2-7